This T cell receptor beta chain was identified during a study of identical twins (dated by TCRdb to 2016 to 2018). In the study overall: To test whether fetal clonotypes persist, this study deep-sequenced TCR alpha and beta repertoires from monozygotic twins, from unrelated adults of various ages, and from cord blood. To rule out contamination, replicate twin experiments were performed at different times with different library preparation protocols.

All donors were healthy Caucasians. Three pairs of female monozygotic twins, all aged about 18 to 30 years, made up the twin cohort. CD4+ and CD8+ T cell populations were isolated with positive isolation kits from Invitrogen. Libraries came from 5' RACE. TCRdb shows the sequencer as Illumina HiSeq 2000. Template switching introduced a universal primer binding site; the final cDNA contained a unique molecular identifier, enabling accurate counting of TCR cDNA molecules. Specific primers in the conserved constant-segment region were used to synthesize first-strand cDNA for the TCR alpha and beta chains. To control for contamination, each cDNA library was double barcoded with a SMART-Mk sample barcode plus Illumina barcodes. TruSeq adapter sequences, together with Illumina sample barcodes, were added in two successive PCR steps. The TCR alpha and beta cDNA libraries were sequenced on the Illumina HiSeq platform using custom primers. As for how the authors treated the data: Raw reads were processed with MiGEC to extract unique molecular identifiers, and MiXCR was used to determine CDR3 positions. For each individual, recombination models were inferred using an EM algorithm with the repgenHMM and IGoR tools. The analysis of shared clonotypes was done with the tcR package in R, with sharing normalized by the product of cloneset sizes. To study raw recombination free of thymic and clonal selection effects, out-of-frame nonproductive sequences were analyzed. TCRdb took the public reads, trimmed them with fastp at Q25, ran MiXCR for clone calling and kept in-frame beta chains. Entries are consolidated by CDR3 protein sequence, retaining the most common genes and DNA. The V and J calls reflect TCRdb's pipeline rather than the authors' work. The sample profile shows fewer than 550,000 distinct CDR3 sequences; roughly 15% of them were found once. The top ten constitute about 0.47% of the sample.

Broad study findings and their caveats: Conclusions relied on cross-sectional statistical analysis, since the same donors could not be followed over many years. A weaker excess of twin sharing was found in beta out-of-frame sequences because the signal-to-noise ratio was lowered by fewer shared sequences. Fewer insertions were carried by abundant cord blood beta clonotypes; a weaker similar trend was observed in young adult naive repertoires, while no such trend was observed in memory repertoires. In monozygotic twins, recombination models systematically underestimated out-of-frame TCR alpha sharing, but the models matched the sharing seen between unrelated individuals. Compared with coincidental sharing between unrelated individuals, out-of-frame TCR alpha sequences shared between twins showed an excess of sequences with low generation probability. Invariant T cells such as MAIT and iNKT could partly confound zero-insertion analyses, although diverse VJ usage argued against such confounding for most clonotypes.

Concerning this clonotype itself: Its cognate antigen has yet to be identified. The input lacks base qualities; no much larger clone sits a single base away.

The CDR3, from cysteine to phenylalanine, totals 11 residues. Only the CDR3 DNA stays, 33 bases, in frame from base 1. From a lookup of the germline V gene (reference sequence), CDR1 and CDR2 are DFQATT and SNEGSKA. The sample also formed part of further work on yellow fever vaccine responses in identical twins. The second study's authors report: The T cell response to vaccination in identical twins was reported by the authors to appear partly convergent and partly personalized. In identical twins, the study followed T cell clones that responded to the vaccine with precision.

This receptor was obtained from a young woman in good health. This receptor chain uses TRBV20-1 and TRBJ1-1; the D gene assignment is ambiguous. The sample was CD4+ T cells sorted from blood. The nucleotide sequence is given as TGCACCCCCCGGGTGAACACTGAAGCTTTCTTT. This sequence encodes CTPRVNTEAFF.